This entry features one T cell receptor (beta chain) sequence. The antigen is unknown. Sequenced by immunoSEQ multiplex PCR; TCRdb stores in-frame clones only, minus some. The sample consists of 180,000 or so clones, roughly 86% of them appearing once. The CDR3 has 16 amino acids. The V and J ends lost 0 bases and 5 bases, in that order; junction bases with no gene match: 5. Germline CDR1 and CDR2: SNHLY and FYNNEI. The data were obtained in a study of cytomegalovirus exposure and HLA in healthy donors. On the study more broadly: The same platform used for the 500 to 850 first-cohort repertoires was also used for the 120 or so validation repertoires, as a later analysis reported. Study results and limitations: Most TCR sequences showed up rarely, but some public TCRs showed up in many donors.

Sequenced: PBMCs. This receptor was taken from a man aged 25-45 years in good health and CMV-seropositive. This rearrangement joins TRBV2 to TRBJ2-7; TRBD1 matches at 12 bases. The CDR3 sequence: CASSEAGTGGFHEQYF. The CDR3 nucleotides read TGTGCCAGCAGTGAAGCGGGGACAGGGGGCTTCCACGAGCAGTACTTC. Drawing the rest from reference TRBV2 and TRBJ2-7, the complete variable domain is EPEVTQTPSHQVTQMGQEVILRCVPISNHLYFYWYRQILGQKVEFLVSFYNNEISEKSEIFDDQFSVERPDGSNFTLKIRSTKLEDSAMYFCASSEAGTGGFHEQYFGPGTRLTVT.